This T cell receptor (beta chain) emerged from a study of resident and recirculating memory T cells in vitiligo. Study at large: No cells were sorted; samples were homogenized just before genomic DNA extraction. Study results and caveats: No unique dominant TCR clone was found in vitiligo lesions.

Produced via immunoSEQ multiplex PCR; TCRdb's table is partial and in-frame only. The sample comprises 70,000 to 75,000 clones, approximately 93% of which are singletons, and over 4.5% rests with the top ten. Regarding this clone: The antigen is undetermined.

With 7 bases removed from V and 4 bases from J, the gap between germline ends came to 16 bases. This CDR3 spans 14 amino acids. The V gene's germline CDR1 is MDHEN and CDR2 SYDVKM. Sequenced sample: blood. The chain couples TRBV28 to TRBJ1-1; the D gene is possibly TRBD1 (5 bases). The receptor comes from a male donor with vitiligo. The CDR3 region is CASMVDGGTTEAFF. As DNA, the CDR3 is TGTGCCAGCATGGTAGACGGGGGAACCACTGAAGCTTTCTTT.